The text below deals with one T cell receptor (beta chain). The sample comes from a study of cytomegalovirus exposure and HLA in healthy donors. The ends lost 8 bases at V and 3 bases at J; junction bases unmatched: 6. Germline V CDR1 and CDR2: ENHRY, SYGVKD. The CDR3 spans 14 residues. Use of 60 Vbeta and 13 Jbeta primers characterized the PCR. This table comes from immunoSEQ multiplex PCR, and its TCRdb copy is limited to in-frame clones, with some not included. The table has 150,000 or so clones, approximately 80% seen once. The origin of this receptor is a woman aged 40 to 49 in good health and CMV-seropositive. The chain combines TRBV10-3 with TRBJ1-5, with 8 positions matching TRBD1. Sample: PBMCs. The CDR3 DNA reads TGTGCCATCTCCCGGGACAGGAACAATCAGCCCCAGCATTTT. It encodes CAISRDRNNQPQHF.